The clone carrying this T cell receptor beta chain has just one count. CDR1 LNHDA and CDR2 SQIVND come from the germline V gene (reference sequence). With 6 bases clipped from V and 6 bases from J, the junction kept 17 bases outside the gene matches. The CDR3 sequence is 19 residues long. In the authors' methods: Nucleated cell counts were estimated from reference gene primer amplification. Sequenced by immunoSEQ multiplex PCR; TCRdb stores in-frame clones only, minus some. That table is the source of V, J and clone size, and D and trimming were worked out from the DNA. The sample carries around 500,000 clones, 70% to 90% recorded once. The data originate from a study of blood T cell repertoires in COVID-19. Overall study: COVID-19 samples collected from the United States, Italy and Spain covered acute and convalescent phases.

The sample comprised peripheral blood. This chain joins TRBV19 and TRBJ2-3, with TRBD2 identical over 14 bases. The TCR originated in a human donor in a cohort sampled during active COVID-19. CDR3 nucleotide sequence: TGTGCCAGTAGAGCCGGGACAGGGGGGACTAGCGGGAGCCCCGATACGCAGTATTTT. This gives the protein CASRAGTGGTSGSPDTQYF.